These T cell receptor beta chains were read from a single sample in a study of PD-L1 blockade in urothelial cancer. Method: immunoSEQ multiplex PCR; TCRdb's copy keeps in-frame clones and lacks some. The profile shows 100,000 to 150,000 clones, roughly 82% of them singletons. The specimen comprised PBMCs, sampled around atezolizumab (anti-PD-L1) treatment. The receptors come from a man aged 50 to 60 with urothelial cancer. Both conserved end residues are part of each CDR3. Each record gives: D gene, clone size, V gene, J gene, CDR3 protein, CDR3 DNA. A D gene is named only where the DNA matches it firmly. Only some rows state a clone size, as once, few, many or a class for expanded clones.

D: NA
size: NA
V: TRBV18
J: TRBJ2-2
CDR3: CASSLGTPNTGELFF
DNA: TGTGCCAGCTCACTCGGGACACCAAACACCGGGGAGCTGTTTTTT

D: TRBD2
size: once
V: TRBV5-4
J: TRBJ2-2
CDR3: CASPGGPAGELFF
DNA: TGTGCCAGCCCGGGAGGCCCGGCCGGGGAGCTGTTTTTT

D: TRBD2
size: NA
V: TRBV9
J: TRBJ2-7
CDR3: CASSVDGRAGGVYEQYF
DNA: TGTGCCAGCAGCGTAGACGGCCGGGCGGGAGGGGTATACGAGCAGTACTTC

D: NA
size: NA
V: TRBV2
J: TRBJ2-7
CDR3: CASSEGPEVSEQYF
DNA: TGTGCCAGCAGTGAAGGCCCCGAGGTTTCCGAGCAGTACTTC

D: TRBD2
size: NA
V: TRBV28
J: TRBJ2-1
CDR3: CASSPAWERERHNEQFF
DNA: TGTGCCAGCAGCCCAGCCTGGGAGCGGGAGAGACACAATGAGCAGTTCTTC

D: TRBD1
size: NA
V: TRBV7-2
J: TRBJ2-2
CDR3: CASSLGDRYTGELFF
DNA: TGTGCCAGCAGCTTGGGGGACAGATACACCGGGGAGCTGTTTTTT

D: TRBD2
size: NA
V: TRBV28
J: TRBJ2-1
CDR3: CASSGLAGTYNEQFF
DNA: TGTGCCAGCAGTGGCCTAGCGGGGACCTACAATGAGCAGTTCTTC

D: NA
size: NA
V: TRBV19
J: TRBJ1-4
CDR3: CASSIGPEAGLLPYNEKLFF
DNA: TGTGCCAGTAGTATTGGCCCCGAAGCTGGCCTACTACCATATAATGAAAAACTGTTTTTT

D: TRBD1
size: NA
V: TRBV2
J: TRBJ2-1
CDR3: CASRLQGSGEQFF
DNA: TGTGCCAGCCGATTACAGGGGTCCGGTGAGCAGTTCTTC

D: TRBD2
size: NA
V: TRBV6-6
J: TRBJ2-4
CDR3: CASVDTSGRLQYF
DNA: TGTGCCAGCGTCGATACTAGCGGGAGGCTTCAGTACTTC

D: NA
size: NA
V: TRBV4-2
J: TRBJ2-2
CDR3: CASSQGSWEKNTGELFF
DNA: TGTGCCAGCAGCCAAGGCTCCTGGGAGAAGAACACCGGGGAGCTGTTTTTT

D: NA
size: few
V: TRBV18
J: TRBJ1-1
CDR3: CASSLSGGTEAFF
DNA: TGTGCCAGCTCCTTATCCGGGGGGACTGAAGCTTTCTTT

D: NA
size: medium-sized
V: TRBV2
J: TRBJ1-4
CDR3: CASRRSEKLFF
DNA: TGTGCCAGCAGGCGGTCGGAAAAACTGTTTTTT

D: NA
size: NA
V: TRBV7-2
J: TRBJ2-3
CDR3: CASSLGTRGDTQYF
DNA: TGTGCCAGCAGCTTAGGGACGCGGGGAGATACGCAGTATTTT

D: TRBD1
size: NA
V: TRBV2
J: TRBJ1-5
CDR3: CASSDTGGSNQPQHF
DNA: TGTGCCAGCAGTGATACAGGGGGGAGCAATCAGCCCCAGCATTTT

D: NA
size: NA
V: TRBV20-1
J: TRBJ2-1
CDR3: CSARLGPTGFF
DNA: TGCAGTGCTAGATTGGGGCCGACGGGGTTCTTC

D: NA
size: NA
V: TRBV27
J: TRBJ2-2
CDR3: CASSLGGYAGELFF
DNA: TGTGCCAGCAGTTTGGGAGGTTACGCCGGGGAGCTGTTTTTT

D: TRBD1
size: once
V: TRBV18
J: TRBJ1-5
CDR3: CASSRGTGGSGNQPQHF
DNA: TGTGCCAGCTCACGGGGGACAGGGGGATCAGGCAATCAGCCCCAGCATTTT

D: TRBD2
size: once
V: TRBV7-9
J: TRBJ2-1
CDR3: CASSSAGTRALNEQFF
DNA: TGTGCCAGCAGCTCGGCCGGGACTAGAGCTCTAAATGAGCAGTTCTTC

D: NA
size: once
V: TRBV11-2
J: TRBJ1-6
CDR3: CASSLGKWSKSNSPLHF
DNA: TGTGCCAGCAGCTTAGGAAAATGGAGTAAGAGTAATTCACCCCTCCACTTT

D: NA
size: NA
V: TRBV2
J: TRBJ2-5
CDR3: CASQQTLGGETQYF
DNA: TGTGCCAGCCAGCAAACCTTGGGGGGAGAGACCCAGTACTTC

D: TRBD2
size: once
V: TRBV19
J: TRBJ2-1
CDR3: CASSPGQGGREALWNEQFF
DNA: TGTGCCAGTAGCCCCGGGCAGGGAGGGCGGGAGGCCCTATGGAATGAGCAGTTCTTC

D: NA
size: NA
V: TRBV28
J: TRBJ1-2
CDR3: CASSLGGYGYTF
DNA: TGTGCCAGCAGTTTGGGGGGCTATGGCTACACCTTC

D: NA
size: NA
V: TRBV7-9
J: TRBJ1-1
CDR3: CASSKGGNTEAFF
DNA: TGTGCCAGCAGCAAAGGGGGAAACACTGAAGCTTTCTTT

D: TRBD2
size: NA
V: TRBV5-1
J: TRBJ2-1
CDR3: CASSQQLATDPYNEQFF
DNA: TGCGCCAGCAGCCAACAACTAGCGACAGACCCCTACAATGAGCAGTTCTTC

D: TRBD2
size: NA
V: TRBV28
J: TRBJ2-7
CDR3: CASSLWGAGGDVGEQYF
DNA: TGTGCCAGCAGTTTATGGGGTGCGGGAGGGGACGTGGGCGAGCAGTACTTC

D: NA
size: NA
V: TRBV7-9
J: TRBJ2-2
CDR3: CASSLEVAGGELFF
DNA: TGTGCCAGCAGCTTAGAAGTAGCCGGCGGGGAGCTGTTTTTT

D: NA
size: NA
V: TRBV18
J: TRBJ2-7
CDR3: CASSPPGALWGEQYF
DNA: TGTGCCAGCTCACCACCGGGGGCGCTGTGGGGAGAGCAGTACTTC

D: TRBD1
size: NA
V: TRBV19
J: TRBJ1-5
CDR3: CASKRRTGDQPQHF
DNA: TGTGCCAGTAAAAGACGGACAGGCGATCAGCCCCAGCATTTT

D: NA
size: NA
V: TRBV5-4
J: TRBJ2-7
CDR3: CASSYSGGYEQYF
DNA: TGTGCCAGCAGCTATTCCGGGGGCTACGAGCAGTACTTC

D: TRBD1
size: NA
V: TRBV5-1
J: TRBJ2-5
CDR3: CASSPDRDVLVGRETQYF
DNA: TGCGCCAGCAGCCCGGACAGGGATGTATTGGTAGGTAGAGAGACCCAGTACTTC

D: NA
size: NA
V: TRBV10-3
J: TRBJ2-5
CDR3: CAISEGTGIQETQYF
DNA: TGTGCCATCAGTGAGGGTACAGGGATCCAAGAGACCCAGTACTTC

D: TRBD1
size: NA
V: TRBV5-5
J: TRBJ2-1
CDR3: CASSAQGVRNEQFF
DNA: TGTGCCAGCAGCGCACAGGGGGTCAGAAATGAGCAGTTCTTC

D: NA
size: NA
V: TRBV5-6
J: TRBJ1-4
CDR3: CASSGWRQQGRGEKLFF
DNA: TGTGCCAGCAGCGGATGGCGGCAACAGGGACGCGGTGAAAAACTGTTTTTT

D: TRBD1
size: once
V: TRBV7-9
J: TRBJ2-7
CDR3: CASSFDLTGGYEQYF
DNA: TGTGCCAGCAGCTTTGATCTGACAGGGGGTTACGAGCAGTACTTC

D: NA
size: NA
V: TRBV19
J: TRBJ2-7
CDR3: CASSFRDNYEQYF
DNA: TGTGCCAGTAGTTTCCGGGACAACTACGAGCAGTACTTC

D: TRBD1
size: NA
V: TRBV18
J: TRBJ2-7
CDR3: CASSPFSGGNEQYF
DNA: TGTGCCAGCTCACCATTCTCAGGGGGCAACGAGCAGTACTTC

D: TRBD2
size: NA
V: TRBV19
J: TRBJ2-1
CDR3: CASSGTSGHNEQFF
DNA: TGTGCCAGTAGTGGGACTAGCGGACACAATGAGCAGTTCTTC

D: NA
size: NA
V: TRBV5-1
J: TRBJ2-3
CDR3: CASSLSRSTDTQYF
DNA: TGCGCCAGCAGCTTGAGCAGGTCCACAGATACGCAGTATTTT

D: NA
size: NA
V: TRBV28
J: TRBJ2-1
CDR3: CASIIAHEQFF
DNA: TGTGCCAGCATCATAGCTCATGAGCAGTTCTTC

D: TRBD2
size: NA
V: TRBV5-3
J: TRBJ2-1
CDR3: CARSSKTSGLTCREQFF
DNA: TGTGCCAGAAGCTCAAAAACTAGCGGGCTAACCTGTAGGGAGCAGTTCTTC

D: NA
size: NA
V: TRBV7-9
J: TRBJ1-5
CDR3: CASSLGQVNQPQHF
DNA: TGTGCCAGCAGCTTGGGACAAGTCAATCAGCCCCAGCATTTT

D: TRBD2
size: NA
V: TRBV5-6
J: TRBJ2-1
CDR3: CASSPTQGILAGLNEQFF
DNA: TGTGCCAGCAGCCCCACCCAAGGTATACTAGCGGGTCTCAATGAGCAGTTCTTC

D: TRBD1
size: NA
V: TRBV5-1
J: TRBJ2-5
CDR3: CASSPGTGRETQYF
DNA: TGCGCCAGCAGCCCCGGGACAGGGCGAGAGACCCAGTACTTC

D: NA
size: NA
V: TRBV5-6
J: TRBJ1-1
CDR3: CASSFVQSEEAFF
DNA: TGTGCCAGCAGCTTTGTACAGTCTGAAGAGGCTTTCTTT

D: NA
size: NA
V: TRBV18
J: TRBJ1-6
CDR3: CASSLTMTVSPLHF
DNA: TGTGCCAGCTCACTAACCATGACAGTCTCACCCCTCCACTTT

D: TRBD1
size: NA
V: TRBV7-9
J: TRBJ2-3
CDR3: CASSATRTGPQHTDTQYF
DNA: TGTGCCAGCAGCGCTACGAGGACAGGTCCCCAGCACACAGATACGCAGTATTTT

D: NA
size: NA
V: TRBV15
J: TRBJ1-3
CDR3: CATSRDGNSYGNTIYF
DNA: TGTGCCACCAGCAGAGACGGGAACAGTTACGGAAACACCATATATTTT

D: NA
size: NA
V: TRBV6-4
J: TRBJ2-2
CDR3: CASRADSSTGELFF
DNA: TGTGCCAGCAGAGCGGACAGTTCCACCGGGGAGCTGTTTTTT

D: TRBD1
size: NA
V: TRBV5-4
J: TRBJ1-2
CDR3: CASSRTGTNGYTF
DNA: TGTGCCAGCAGCCGGACAGGGACGAATGGCTACACCTTC

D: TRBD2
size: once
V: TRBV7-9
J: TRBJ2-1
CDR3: CASSPRGGSGNRARNEQFF
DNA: TGTGCCAGCAGCCCCCGCGGCGGTAGCGGGAATCGGGCACGCAATGAGCAGTTCTTC

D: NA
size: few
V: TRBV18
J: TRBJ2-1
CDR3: CASSARDTNYNEQFF
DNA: TGTGCCAGCTCAGCCCGGGACACCAATTACAATGAGCAGTTCTTC

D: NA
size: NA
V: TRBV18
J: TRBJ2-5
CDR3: CASSPPASGTTETQYF
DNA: TGTGCCAGCTCACCACCGGCGAGCGGGACAACTGAGACCCAGTACTTC

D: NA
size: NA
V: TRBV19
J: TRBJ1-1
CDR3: CASSMSVNTEAFF
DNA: TGTGCCAGTAGTATGAGCGTGAACACTGAAGCTTTCTTT

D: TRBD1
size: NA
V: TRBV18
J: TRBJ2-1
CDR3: CASSPGQSNNEQFF
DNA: TGTGCCAGCTCACCGGGACAGAGCAACAATGAGCAGTTCTTC

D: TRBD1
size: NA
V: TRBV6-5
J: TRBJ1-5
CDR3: CASSYTGVGQPQHF
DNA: TGTGCCAGCAGTTATACAGGGGTAGGTCAGCCCCAGCATTTT